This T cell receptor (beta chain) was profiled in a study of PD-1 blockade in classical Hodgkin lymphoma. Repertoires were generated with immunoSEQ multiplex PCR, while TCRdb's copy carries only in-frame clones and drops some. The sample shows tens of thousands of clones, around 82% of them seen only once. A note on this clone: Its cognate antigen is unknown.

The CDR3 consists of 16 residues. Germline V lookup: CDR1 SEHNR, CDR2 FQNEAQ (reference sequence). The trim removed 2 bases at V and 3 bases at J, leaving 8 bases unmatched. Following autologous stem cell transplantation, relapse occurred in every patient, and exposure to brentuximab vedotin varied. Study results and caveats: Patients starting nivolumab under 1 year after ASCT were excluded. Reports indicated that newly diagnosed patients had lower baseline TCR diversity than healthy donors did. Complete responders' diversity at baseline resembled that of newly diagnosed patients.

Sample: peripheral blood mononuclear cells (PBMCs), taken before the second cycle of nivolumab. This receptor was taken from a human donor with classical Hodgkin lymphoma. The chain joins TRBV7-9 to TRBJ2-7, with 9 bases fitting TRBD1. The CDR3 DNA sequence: TGTGCCAGCAGCTTATTTAGGGGACAGGGCCACTACGAGCAGTACTTC. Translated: CASSLFRGQGHYEQYF.